What follows are 22 T cell receptor beta chains derived from one specimen sequenced in a study of control samples from healthy donors and cancer patients. Clones were sequenced by immunoSEQ multiplex PCR, and TCRdb holds only the in-frame ones, with some missing. The sample contains under 130,000 clones, 75% to 90% of which appear only once. Sample: PBMCs. These receptors were collected from a man between 60 and 75 years old with lung cancer.

J is TRBJ1-5 and V is TRBV11-2, with D possibly matching TRBD1 (5 bases). Germline assignment: CDR1 SGHAT and CDR2 FQNNGV. The CDR3 consists of 14 residues. V shed 3 bases and J shed 7 bases, with 13 bases lying between them. The CDR3 loop is CASSFQGAGQPQHF. The CDR3 coding sequence is TGTGCCAGCAGCTTTCAGGGTGCGGGGCAGCCCCAGCATTTT.

This clone was counted once. The chain employs TRBV9 and TRBJ2-6; D call uncertain. The germline V gene has CDR1 SGDLS and CDR2 YYNGEE. Trimming left V 1 base short and J 0 bases short, with 11 bases between. The CDR3 covers 17 residues. The CDR3 spells CASSVQSFLSGANVLTF. CDR3 sequence (DNA): TGTGCCAGCAGCGTACAGAGCTTCCTCTCTGGGGCCAACGTCCTGACTTTC.

This clone was recorded only once. V usage is TRBV12-3 or TRBV12-4 and J usage is TRBJ2-5; no firm D call. V dropped 5 bases and J dropped 4 bases, with 8 bases sitting between them. This CDR3 spans 12 amino acids. The CDR3 loop reads CASSGSVETQYF. CDR3 nucleotide sequence: TGTGCCAGCAGTGGATCGGTAGAGACCCAGTACTTC.

The chain is built from TRBV11-3 and TRBJ2-3; TRBD1 aligns across 8 bases. The V gene end was trimmed by 0 bases and the J gene end by 15 bases; junction bases not matched to a gene: 11. Germline CDR1 reads SGHNT; CDR2 reads YENEEA. This CDR3 region has 14 residues. CDR3 in DNA: TGTGCCAGCAGCTTAGATTTACGCAGGGGGCGCGTATATTTT. This codes for CASSLDLRRGRVYF.

The V call is TRBV5-4, the J call TRBJ1-2, with 9 nucleotides matching TRBD1. Germline V CDR1 and CDR2: SGHNT, YYREEE (reference sequence). The J segment lost 0 bases and the V segment lost 2 bases, leaving 2 bases of the junction unmatched. The CDR3 totals 15 residues. For the CDR3, the DNA is TGTGCCAGCAGCTTACAGGGGGCCGCTAACTATGGCTACACCTTC. Translating gives CASSLQGAANYGYTF.

The V and J genes are TRBV15 and TRBJ2-5, with D unclear. Germline V gene sequence: CDR1 LNHNV, CDR2 YYDKDF (reference sequence). CDR3 size: 12 residues. The ends were cut back, 0 bases at V and 5 bases at J, with 4 bases in the middle. The CDR3, as DNA: TGTGCCACCAGCAGAGATGGGGAGACCCAGTACTTC. It is translated as CATSRDGETQYF.

The chain uses TRBV29-1 and TRBJ2-2; 7 bases agree with TRBD1. The CDR3 runs to 15 residues. J gave up 4 bases and V 6 bases, and 11 bases lay outside the gene matches. The V gene's germline CDR1 is SQVTM and CDR2 ANQGSEA. Here the CDR3 reads CSVTTGTVSTGELFF. The CDR3 region has the DNA TGCAGCGTAACGACCGGGACAGTATCCACCGGGGAGCTGTTTTTT.

This clone was recorded once. The CDR3 nucleotides are TGTGCCAGCTCACTAAGGCACGGCGAGCAGTACGTC. This sequence encodes CASSLRHGEQYV. The chain has TRBV18 and TRBJ2-7, with no clear D. Trimming stripped 4 bases from V and 6 bases from J, with 10 bases between. This CDR3 contains 12 residues. Germline V CDR1 and CDR2: KGHSH, LQKENI.

The chain recombines TRBV7-9 with TRBJ1-5; D unclear. Trimming stripped 1 base from V and 3 bases from J, with 16 bases between. The CDR3 is made up of 17 amino acids. Germline CDR1 is SEHNR and CDR2 is FQNEAQ (reference sequence). The CDR3 sequence: CASSLVKLGRNNQPQHF. The CDR3 region has the DNA TGTGCCAGCAGCTTAGTAAAGTTGGGTCGGAACAATCAGCCCCAGCATTTT.

The chain is built from TRBV5-8 and TRBJ2-1, with D perhaps being TRBD1 or TRBD2 (5 bases each). Germline lookup yields CDR1 SGHTS and CDR2 YDEGEE. Trimming stripped 2 bases from V and 7 bases from J, with 10 bases between. The CDR3 totals 13 residues. The CDR3 region is CASSFGGRNEQFF. The CDR3 DNA sequence: TGTGCCAGCAGCTTTGGGGGAAGAAATGAGCAGTTCTTC.

This chain links TRBV19 with TRBJ1-5; 8 bases agree with TRBD1. V dropped 6 bases and J dropped 6; count of bases not matched to a gene: 7. Germline V CDR1 and CDR2: LNHDA, SQIVND (reference sequence). CDR3 length: 14 amino acids. CDR3 bases: TGTGCCAGTAGGATAACAGGGGGTGGTCAGCCCCAGCATTTT. It is translated as CASRITGGGQPQHF.

V is TRBV7-3 and J is TRBJ2-1; either TRBD1 or TRBD2 may supply D (5 bases each). Trimming took 3 bases from V and 12 from J, leaving 15 bases between them. The CDR3 is 13 amino acids. The germline CDR1 and CDR2 sequences are SGHTA and FQGTGA. CDR3 sequence: CASSFNEGRGQFF. The CDR3, as DNA: TGTGCCAGCAGCTTTAACGAGGGACGCGGGCAGTTCTTC.

V is TRBV18 and J is TRBJ1-5; D ambiguous. This CDR3 contains 13 residues. V dropped 3 bases and J dropped 7 bases, with 10 bases sitting between them. Germline values: CDR1 KGHSH, CDR2 LQKENI. CDR3 residues: CASSPNSDQPQHF. CDR3 DNA sequence: TGTGCCAGCTCACCTAACTCGGACCAGCCCCAGCATTTT.

The chain employs TRBV18 and TRBJ2-1, with 8 bases aligning to TRBD1. Germline CDR1 reads KGHSH; CDR2 reads LQKENI. The CDR3 extends over 19 amino acids. The V gene end was trimmed by 3 bases and the J gene end by 4 bases; junction bases not matched to a gene: 17. CDR3 sequence reads: CASSPFGPGQGKKYNEQFF. DNA for the CDR3: TGTGCCAGCTCACCGTTCGGTCCCGGACAGGGAAAGAAGTACAATGAGCAGTTCTTC.

The V call is TRBV11-3, the J call TRBJ1-6; 9 positions match TRBD1. J was trimmed by 9 bases and V by 1 base; bases with no gene match: 10. This CDR3 is 17 amino acids long. The V gene's germline CDR1 is SGHNT and CDR2 YENEEA. Written as DNA, the CDR3 is TGTGCCAGCAGCTTAGTTGTTGGACAGGGGTCGGGTTCACCCCTCCACTTT. It encodes CASSLVVGQGSGSPLHF.

The rearrangement joins TRBV4-1 to TRBJ2-6; D may be TRBD1 or TRBD2 (7 bases each). Deletions cut 4 bases from V and 0 bases from J, with 16 bases between. Germline assignment: CDR1 MGHRA and CDR2 YSYEKL. This CDR3 region has 18 residues. For the CDR3, the DNA is TGCGCCAGCAGCCCCCAGGGGGGGCTGAGCTCTGGGGCCAACGTCCTGACTTTC. Amino acids: CASSPQGGLSSGANVLTF.

This sequence joins TRBV5-5 and TRBJ1-6; 8 nucleotides agree with TRBD1. The trim removed 4 bases at V and 8 bases at J, leaving 8 bases unmatched. The CDR3 covers 15 residues. Per the germline V gene, CDR1 is SGHKS and CDR2 is YYEKEE (reference sequence). Here the CDR3 DNA reads TGTGCCAGCAGCAGGCGACAGGGGTTGGATTCACCCCTCCACTTT. Amino acid sequence: CASSRRQGLDSPLHF.

This clone has a handful of counts. The chain employs TRBV6-5 and TRBJ2-5; D perhaps matches TRBD1 (5 bases). The CDR3 covers 14 residues. Germline V gene lookup returns CDR1 MNHEY and CDR2 SVGAGI. V dropped 5 bases and J dropped 3 bases, with 13 bases sitting between them. CDR3 sequence: CASSPGLLEETQYF. In DNA, the CDR3 is TGTGCCAGCAGTCCAGGGCTGCTTGAAGAGACCCAGTACTTC.

This sequence joins TRBV6-5 and TRBJ2-7; no reliable D call. The CDR3 consists of 11 residues. Trimming took 6 bases from V and 3 from J, leaving 6 bases between them. The germline gives CDR1 MNHEY, CDR2 SVGAGI. The CDR3 nucleotides are TGTGCCAGCAGCCTGAACTACGAGCAGTACTTC. Protein: CASSLNYEQYF.

The chain couples TRBV12-5 to TRBJ2-2; TRBD1 matches at 7 bases. The CDR3 extends over 16 amino acids. Germline-derived CDR1 and CDR2 are LGHNT and FRNRAP. Trimming took 5 bases from V and 5 from J; bases not matched to a gene: 11. The CDR3 region has the DNA TGTGCTAGTGGTCCCGACAGGGTTTCGTTGACCGGGGAGCTGTTTTTT. It specifies CASGPDRVSLTGELFF.

This chain links TRBV5-6 with TRBJ2-7; 9 bases align to TRBD1. This CDR3 has 14 amino acids. J was trimmed by 2 bases and V by 3 bases; bases with no gene match: 3. Germline V CDR1 and CDR2: SGHDT, YYEEEE. The CDR3 sequence is CASSSGTGTYEQYF. The CDR3 DNA is TGTGCCAGCAGCTCCGGGACAGGGACCTACGAGCAGTACTTC.

The chain is built from TRBV6-5 and TRBJ2-3; a weak D match, TRBD1 (6 bases). The CDR3 is made up of 15 amino acids. The germline V gene has CDR1 MNHEY and CDR2 SVGAGI. Trimming pared 4 bases from V and 3 bases from J, leaving 14 bases between. The CDR3 is CASSFKPRGTDTQYF. The DNA of the CDR3 is TGTGCCAGCAGTTTTAAACCCAGGGGTACAGATACGCAGTATTTT.